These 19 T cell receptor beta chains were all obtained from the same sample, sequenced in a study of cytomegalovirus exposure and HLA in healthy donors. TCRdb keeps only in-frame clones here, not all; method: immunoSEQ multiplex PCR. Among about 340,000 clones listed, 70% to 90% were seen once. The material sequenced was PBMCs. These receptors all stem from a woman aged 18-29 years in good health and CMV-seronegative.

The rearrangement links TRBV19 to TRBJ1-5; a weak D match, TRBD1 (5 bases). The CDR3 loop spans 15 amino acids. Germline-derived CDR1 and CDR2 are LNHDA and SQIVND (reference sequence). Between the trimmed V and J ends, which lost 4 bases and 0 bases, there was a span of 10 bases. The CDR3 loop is CASSRGRVSNQPQHF. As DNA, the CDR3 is TGTGCCAGTAGTAGGGGCAGGGTTAGCAATCAGCCCCAGCATTTT.

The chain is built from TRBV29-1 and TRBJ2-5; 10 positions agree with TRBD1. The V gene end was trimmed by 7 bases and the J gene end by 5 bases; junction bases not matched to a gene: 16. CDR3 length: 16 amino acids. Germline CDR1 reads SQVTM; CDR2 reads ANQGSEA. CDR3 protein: CSGTGRDRGIEETQYF. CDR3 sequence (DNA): TGCAGCGGGACGGGGAGGGACAGGGGAATCGAGGAGACCCAGTACTTC.

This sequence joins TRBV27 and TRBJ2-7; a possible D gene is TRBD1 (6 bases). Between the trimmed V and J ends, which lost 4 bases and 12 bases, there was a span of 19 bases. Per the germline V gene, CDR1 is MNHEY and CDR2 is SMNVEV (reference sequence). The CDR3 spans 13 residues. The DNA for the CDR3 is TGTGCCAGCAGTTCTCATGGACAGCCCGATTGGTACTTC. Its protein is CASSSHGQPDWYF.

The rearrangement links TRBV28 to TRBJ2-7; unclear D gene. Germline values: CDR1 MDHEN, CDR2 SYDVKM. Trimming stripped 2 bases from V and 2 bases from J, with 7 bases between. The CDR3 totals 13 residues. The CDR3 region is CASSLQWPYEQYF. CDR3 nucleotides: TGTGCCAGCAGTTTACAGTGGCCCTACGAGCAGTACTTC.

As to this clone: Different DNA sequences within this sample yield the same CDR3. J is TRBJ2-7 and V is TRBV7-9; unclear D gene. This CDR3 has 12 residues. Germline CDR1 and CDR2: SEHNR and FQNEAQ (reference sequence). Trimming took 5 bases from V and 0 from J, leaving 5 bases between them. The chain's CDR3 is CASSVSSYEQYF. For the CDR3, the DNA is TGTGCCAGCAGCGTCAGCTCCTACGAGCAGTACTTC.

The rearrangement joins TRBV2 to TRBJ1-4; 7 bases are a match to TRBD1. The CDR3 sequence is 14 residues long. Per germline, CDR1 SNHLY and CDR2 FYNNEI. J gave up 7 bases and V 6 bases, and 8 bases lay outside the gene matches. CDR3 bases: TGTGCCAGCAGACAGGGGAAGTTAATTGAAAAACTGTTTTTT. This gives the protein CASRQGKLIEKLFF.

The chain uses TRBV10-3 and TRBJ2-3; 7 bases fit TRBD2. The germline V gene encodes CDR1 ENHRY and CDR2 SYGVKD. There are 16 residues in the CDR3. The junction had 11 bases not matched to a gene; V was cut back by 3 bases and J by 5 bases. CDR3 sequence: CAISDGGRAGGDTQYF. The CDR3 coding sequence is TGTGCCATCAGTGACGGTGGGAGGGCCGGGGGAGATACGCAGTATTTT.

CDR3: CASSPLGTGPYEQYF. Written as DNA, the CDR3 is TGCGCCAGCAGCCCTCTCGGGACAGGACCCTACGAGCAGTACTTC. The V call is TRBV4-1, the J call TRBJ2-7, with 8 bases matching TRBD1. In germline, CDR1 is MGHRA, CDR2 YSYEKL. V trimming: 4 bases; J trimming: 2 bases; junction bases outside the gene matches: 7. The CDR3 has 15 amino acids.

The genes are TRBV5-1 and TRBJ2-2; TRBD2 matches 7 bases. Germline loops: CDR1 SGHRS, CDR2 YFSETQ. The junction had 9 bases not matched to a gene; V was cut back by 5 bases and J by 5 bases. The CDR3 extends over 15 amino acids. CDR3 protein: CASSPAGDRTGELFF. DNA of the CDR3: TGCGCCAGCAGTCCTGCGGGAGATCGGACCGGGGAGCTGTTTTTT.

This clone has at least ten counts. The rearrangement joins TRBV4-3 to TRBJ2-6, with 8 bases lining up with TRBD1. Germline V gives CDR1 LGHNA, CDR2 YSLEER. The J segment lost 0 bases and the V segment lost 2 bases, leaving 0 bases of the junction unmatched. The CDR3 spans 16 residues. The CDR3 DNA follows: TGCGCCAGCAGCCAAACAGGGGGCTCTGGGGCCAACGTCCTGACTTTC. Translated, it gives CASSQTGGSGANVLTF.

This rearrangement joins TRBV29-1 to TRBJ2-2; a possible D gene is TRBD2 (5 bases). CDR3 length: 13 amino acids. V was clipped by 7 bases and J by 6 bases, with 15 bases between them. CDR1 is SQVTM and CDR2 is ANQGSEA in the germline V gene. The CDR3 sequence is CSARDEYAGELFF. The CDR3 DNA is TGCAGCGCCCGGGATGAGTACGCCGGGGAGCTGTTTTTT.

CDR3 residues: CASSSSGTGVGYTF. The DNA of the CDR3 is TGTGCCAGCAGTTCTAGTGGGACAGGGGTTGGCTACACCTTC. The gene calls are TRBV9 and TRBJ1-2; 10 positions agree with TRBD1. This CDR3 has 14 residues. CDR1 SGDLS and CDR2 YYNGEE come from the germline V gene. Unmatched junction bases numbered 8, after V lost 5 bases and J lost 7 bases.

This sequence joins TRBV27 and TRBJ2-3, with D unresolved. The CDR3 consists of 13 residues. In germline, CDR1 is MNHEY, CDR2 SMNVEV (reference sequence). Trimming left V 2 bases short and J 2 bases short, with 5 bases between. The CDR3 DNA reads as TGTGCCAGCAGTTTACCACTCACAGATACGCAGTATTTT. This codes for CASSLPLTDTQYF.

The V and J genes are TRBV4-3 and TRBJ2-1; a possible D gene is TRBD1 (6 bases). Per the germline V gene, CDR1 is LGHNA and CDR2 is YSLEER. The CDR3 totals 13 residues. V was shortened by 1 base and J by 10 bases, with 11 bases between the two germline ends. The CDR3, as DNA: TGCGCCAGCAGCCAAGTTGGGGGCCGGGAGCAGTTCTTC. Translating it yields CASSQVGGREQFF.

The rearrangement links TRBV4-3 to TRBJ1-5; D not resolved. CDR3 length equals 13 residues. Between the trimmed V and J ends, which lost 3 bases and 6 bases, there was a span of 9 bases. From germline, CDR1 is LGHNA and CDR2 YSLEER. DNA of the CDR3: TGCGCCAGCAGCCAGTCTTACAGTCAGCCCCAGCATTTT. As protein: CASSQSYSQPQHF.

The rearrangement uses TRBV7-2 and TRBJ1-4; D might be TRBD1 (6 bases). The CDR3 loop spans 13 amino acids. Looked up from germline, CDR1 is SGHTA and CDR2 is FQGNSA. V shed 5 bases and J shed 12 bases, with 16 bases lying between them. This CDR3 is CASSPQGFGELFF. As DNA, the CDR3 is TGTGCCAGCAGCCCCCAGGGGTTTGGGGAACTGTTTTTT. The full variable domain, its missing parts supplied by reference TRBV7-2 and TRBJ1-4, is GAGVSQSPSNKVTEKGKDVELRCDPISGHTALYWYRQSLGQGLEFLIYFQGNSAPDKSGLPSDRFSAERTGGSVSTLTIQRTQQEDSAVYLCASSPQGFGELFFGSGTQLSVL.

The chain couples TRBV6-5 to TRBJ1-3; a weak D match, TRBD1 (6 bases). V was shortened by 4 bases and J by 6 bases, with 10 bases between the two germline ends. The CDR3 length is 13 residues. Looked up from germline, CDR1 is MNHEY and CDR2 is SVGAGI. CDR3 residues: CASSWGLENTIYF. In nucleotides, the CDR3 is TGTGCCAGCAGTTGGGGGCTGGAAAACACCATATATTTT.

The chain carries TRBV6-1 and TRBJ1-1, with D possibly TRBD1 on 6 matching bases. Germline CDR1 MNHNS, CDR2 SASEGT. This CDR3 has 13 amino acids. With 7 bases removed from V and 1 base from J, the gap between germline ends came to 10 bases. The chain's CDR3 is CASKAGANTEAFF. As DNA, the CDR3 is TGTGCCAGCAAGGCGGGGGCGAACACTGAAGCTTTCTTT.

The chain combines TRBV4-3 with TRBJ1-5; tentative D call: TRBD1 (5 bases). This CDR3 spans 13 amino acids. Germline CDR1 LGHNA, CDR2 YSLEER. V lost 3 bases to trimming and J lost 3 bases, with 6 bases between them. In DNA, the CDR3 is TGCGCCAGCAGCCAGACAGACAATCAGCCCCAGCATTTT. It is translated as CASSQTDNQPQHF.